One sample yielded the 18 T cell receptor beta chains listed below, sequenced in a study of molecular identifiers for immune sequencing clone quantification. From the PCR reads, TCRdb called clonotypes with MiXCR, one entry per CDR3 protein. The sample lists hundreds of thousands of distinct CDR3 sequences; around 25% were seen once. The sequencing input was naive CD8+ T cells from blood, with Jurkat cell RNA spiked in. Sample subset: FACS-sorted CD8+CD4-CCR7+CD45RA+ naive T cells. These receptors came from a human donor in good health. Some libraries in this study had Jurkat cell RNA spiked in.

As concerns this clonotype: One base away lies a much larger clone, so this may be a sequencing read error. V and J are TRBV10-3 and TRBJ2-7; TRBD2 matches at 9 bases. The CDR3 is 13 amino acids. Germline-derived CDR1 and CDR2 are ENHRY and SYGVKD. Trimming cost V 9 bases and J 4 bases; bases outside gene matches: 7. CDR3 protein: CAIQRREGYEQYF. In nucleotides, the CDR3 is TGTGCCATACAGAGGCGGGAGGGTTACGAGCAGTACTTC.

This clonotype was counted many times. V and J are TRBV29-1 and TRBJ1-2, with D uncertain. V lost 5 bases and J 4 bases, leaving 14 bases between the germline ends. The CDR3 totals 13 residues. Per germline, CDR1 SQVTM and CDR2 ANQGSEA. The CDR3 region has the DNA TGCAGCGTTCCACCCCAGAACCCCTATGGCTACACCTTC. This gives the protein CSVPPQNPYGYTF.

This clonotype was found a few times. The chain carries TRBV12-3 or TRBV12-4 and TRBJ2-2; unclear D gene. CDR3 length: 15 residues. Between the trimmed V and J ends, which lost 3 bases and 7 bases, there was a span of 15 bases. The CDR3 here is CASSFGSAAFGELFF. The CDR3 nucleotides read TGTGCCAGCAGTTTTGGTTCGGCAGCTTTCGGGGAGCTGTTTTTT.

This clonotype was observed a handful of times. This chain uses TRBV4-3 with TRBJ2-1, with 10 nucleotides matching TRBD2. The junction had 14 bases not matched to a gene; V was cut back by 3 bases and J by 9 bases. This CDR3 region has 17 residues. Germline CDR1 LGHNA, CDR2 YSLEER. CDR3 in amino acids: CASSQGLAGAQPTEQFF. Here the CDR3 DNA reads TGCGCCAGCAGCCAGGGCCTAGCGGGAGCCCAACCCACTGAGCAGTTCTTC.

This clonotype has only a few counts. The chain is built from TRBV20-1 and TRBJ2-2; D is possibly TRBD1 or TRBD2 (5 bases each). The V gene lost 1 base and the J gene lost 2 bases, with 17 bases spanning the gap. Germline assignment: CDR1 DFQATT and CDR2 SNEGSKA (reference sequence). The CDR3 extends over 17 amino acids. DNA for the CDR3: TGCAGTGCTAGAGTACCGGGGCCTCTCCGTAACACCGGGGAGCTGTTTTTT. Encoded protein: CSARVPGPLRNTGELFF.

J is TRBJ2-3 and V is TRBV13, with 13 bases that match TRBD2. This CDR3 has 16 amino acids. The germline V gene has CDR1 PRHDT and CDR2 FYEKMQ (reference sequence). Losses at the gene ends were 5 bases for V and 4 bases for J; bases not matched to a gene: 6. The CDR3 spells CASSEGLAGESDTQYF. Here the CDR3 DNA reads TGTGCCAGCAGCGAAGGACTAGCGGGGGAGTCAGATACGCAGTATTTT.

About this clonotype: A much larger clonotype is one base distant, so this may be a read error. The V call is TRBV19, the J call TRBJ1-5; D gene unclear. Trimming removed 3 bases from V and 3 bases from J, with 6 bases in between. This CDR3 contains 13 residues. Germline assignment: CDR1 LNHDA and CDR2 SQIVND (reference sequence). For the CDR3, the DNA is TGTGCCAGTAGTATTACAGACAATCAGCCCCAGCATTTT. This translates into CASSITDNQPQHF.

This clonotype came up many times. J is TRBJ2-7 and V is TRBV7-9, with D possibly matching TRBD1 (6 bases). V was pared by 2 bases and J by 5 bases, with 13 bases between. Germline CDR1 is SEHNR and CDR2 is FQNEAQ (reference sequence). The CDR3 sequence is 14 residues long. The CDR3 DNA reads TGTGCCAGCAGCTTATTGGCAGGGGACCACGAGCAGTACTTC. This encodes CASSLLAGDHEQYF.

This clonotype was counted ten times or more. The chain has TRBV7-9 and TRBJ2-7; 10 bases map to TRBD1. The trim removed 4 bases at V and 4 bases at J, leaving 10 bases unmatched. CDR3 length: 16 residues. Germline CDR1 reads SEHNR; CDR2 reads FQNEAQ (reference sequence). In DNA, the CDR3 is TGTGCCAGCAGCTACGCCGGGACAGGGGACTGGTACGAGCAGTACTTC. This codes for CASSYAGTGDWYEQYF.

This clonotype was observed a handful of times. The V gene is TRBV4-3, the J gene TRBJ2-6; TRBD1 aligns across 8 bases. The CDR3 covers 19 residues. Germline loops: CDR1 LGHNA, CDR2 YSLEER. The trim removed 3 bases at V and 3 bases at J, leaving 13 bases unmatched. In nucleotides, the CDR3 is TGCGCCAGCAGCCAGGAGAGGATGACAGGGGTGTTTGGGGCCAACGTCCTGACTTTC. Translation gives CASSQERMTGVFGANVLTF.

With regard to this clonotype: A much bigger clone sits one base away, suggesting this may be a read error. Here the CDR3 reads CSVATVSDTEAFF. The DNA for the CDR3 is TGCAGCGTAGCAACCGTAAGTGACACTGAAGCTTTCTTT. The rearrangement uses TRBV29-1 and TRBJ1-1; D is unresolved. This CDR3 has 13 amino acids. V was trimmed by 6 bases and J by 3 bases, leaving 14 bases between them. Per germline, CDR1 SQVTM and CDR2 ANQGSEA.

This clonotype was observed at least ten times. This chain joins TRBV6-2 or TRBV6-3 and TRBJ1-5; 7 positions agree with TRBD1. Germline CDR1 MNHEY, CDR2 SVGEGT. V shed 2 bases, J shed 1 base, and the junction held 5 bases outside the gene matches. The CDR3 contains 16 residues. This CDR3 reads CASSYTQGESNQPQHF. The CDR3 DNA reads TGTGCCAGCAGTTACACCCAGGGGGAGAGCAATCAGCCCCAGCATTTT.

The V and J genes are TRBV3-1 and TRBJ2-5; D gene uncertain. V shed 2 bases and J shed 5 bases, with 9 bases lying between them. Germline assignment: CDR1 LGHDT and CDR2 YNNKEL (reference sequence). CDR3 size: 13 residues. CDR3 in amino acids: CASSQRHLETQYF. The DNA for the CDR3 is TGTGCCAGCAGCCAACGGCATCTGGAGACCCAGTACTTC.

The J gene is TRBJ2-1, the V gene TRBV6-1, with no clear D. The germline CDR1 and CDR2 sequences are MNHNS and SASEGT. This CDR3 is 15 amino acids long. Trimming cost V 2 bases and J 4 bases, with 12 bases left between them. Here the CDR3 DNA reads TGTGCCAGCAGTGAATTCCGTTCCCCTTACAATGAGCAGTTCTTC. It encodes CASSEFRSPYNEQFF.

This clonotype was found a few times. The chain couples TRBV11-2 to TRBJ2-7; 7 bases match TRBD2. This CDR3 comprises 16 residues. Per germline, CDR1 SGHAT and CDR2 FQNNGV. V trimming: 2 bases; J trimming: 2 bases; junction bases outside the gene matches: 9. The CDR3 bases are TGTGCCAGCAGCTTATGGGTGCTAGCGGCAACCTACGAGCAGTACTTC. The encoded protein is CASSLWVLAATYEQYF.

J is TRBJ2-7 and V is TRBV20-1, with D hard to call. Germline loops: CDR1 DFQATT, CDR2 SNEGSKA (reference sequence). The CDR3 is 13 residues long. Trimming took 0 bases from V and 4 from J, leaving 10 bases between them. The CDR3 sequence: CSAREGQQYEQYF. In DNA form, the CDR3 reads TGCAGTGCTAGAGAAGGGCAGCAATACGAGCAGTACTTC.

The chain couples TRBV15 to TRBJ2-3; 10 positions match TRBD1. Germline trimming cut 1 base from V and 2 bases from J; bases unmatched to any gene: 3. The length of the CDR3 is 16 residues. Germline-derived CDR1 and CDR2 are LNHNV and YYDKDF (reference sequence). CDR3 sequence (DNA): TGTGCCACCAGCAGAGTGGGGACAGGGGACACAGATACGCAGTATTTT. Protein sequence: CATSRVGTGDTDTQYF.

To note about this clonotype: This may be a read error, as it is one base from a much larger clone. The genes are TRBV7-9 and TRBJ2-5; 7 nucleotides match TRBD1. The CDR3 has 14 residues. The junction had 6 bases not matched to a gene; V was cut back by 5 bases and J by 3 bases. Germline CDR1 and CDR2: SEHNR and FQNEAQ (reference sequence). As DNA, the CDR3 is TGTGCCAGCAGCCCGTTTGGACAGGAAGAGACCCAGTACTTC. This encodes CASSPFGQEETQYF.